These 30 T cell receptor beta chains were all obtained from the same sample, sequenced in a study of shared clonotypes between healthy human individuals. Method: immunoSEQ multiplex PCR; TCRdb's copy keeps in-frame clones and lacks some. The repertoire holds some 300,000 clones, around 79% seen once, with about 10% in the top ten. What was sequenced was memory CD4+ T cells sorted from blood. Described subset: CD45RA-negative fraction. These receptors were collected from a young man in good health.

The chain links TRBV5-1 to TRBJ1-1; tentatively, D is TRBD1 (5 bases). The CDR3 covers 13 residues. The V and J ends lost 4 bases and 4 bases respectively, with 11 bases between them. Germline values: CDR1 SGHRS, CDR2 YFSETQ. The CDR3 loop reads CASSRAGTTEAFF. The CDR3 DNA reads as TGCGCCAGCAGCAGGGCCGGGACCACTGAAGCTTTCTTT.

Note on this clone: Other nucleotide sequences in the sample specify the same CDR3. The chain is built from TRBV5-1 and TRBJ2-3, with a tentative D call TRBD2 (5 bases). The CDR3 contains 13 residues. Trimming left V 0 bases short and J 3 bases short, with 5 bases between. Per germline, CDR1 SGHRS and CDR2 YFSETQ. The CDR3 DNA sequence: TGCGCCAGCAGCTTGGGGAGGACAGATACGCAGTATTTT. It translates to CASSLGRTDTQYF. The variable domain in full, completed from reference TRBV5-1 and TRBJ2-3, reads KAGVTQTPRYLIKTRGQQVTLSCSPISGHRSVSWYQQTPGQGLQFLFEYFSETQRNKGNFPGRFSGRQFSNSRSEMNVSTLELGDSALYLCASSLGRTDTQYFGPGTRLTVL.

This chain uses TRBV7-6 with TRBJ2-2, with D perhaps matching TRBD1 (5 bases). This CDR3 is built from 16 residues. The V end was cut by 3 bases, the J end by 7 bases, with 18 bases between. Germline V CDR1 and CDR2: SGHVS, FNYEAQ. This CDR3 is CASSFRQSGRGGELFF. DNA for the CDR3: TGTGCCAGCAGCTTTCGACAGTCCGGCCGTGGCGGGGAGCTGTTTTTT. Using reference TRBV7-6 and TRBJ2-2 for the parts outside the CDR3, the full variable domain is GAGVSQSPRYKVTKRGQDVALRCDPISGHVSLYWYRQALGQGPEFLTYFNYEAQQDKSGLPNDRFSAERPEGSISTLTIQRTEQRDSAMYRCASSFRQSGRGGELFFGEGSRLTVL.

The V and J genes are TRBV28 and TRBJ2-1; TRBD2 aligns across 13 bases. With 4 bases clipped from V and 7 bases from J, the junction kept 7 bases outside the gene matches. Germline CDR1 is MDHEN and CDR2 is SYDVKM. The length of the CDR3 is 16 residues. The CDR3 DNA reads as TGTGCCAGCAGTTCCCGGACTAGCGGGAGTAAAAATGAGCAGTTCTTC. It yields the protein CASSSRTSGSKNEQFF.

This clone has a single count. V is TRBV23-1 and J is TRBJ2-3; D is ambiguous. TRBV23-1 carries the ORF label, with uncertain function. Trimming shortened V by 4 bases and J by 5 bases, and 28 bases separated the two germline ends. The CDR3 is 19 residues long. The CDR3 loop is CASSLFWAPGPASKDTQYF. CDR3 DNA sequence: TGCGCCAGCAGTCTTTTCTGGGCCCCGGGCCCTGCTTCTAAAGATACGCAGTATTTT.

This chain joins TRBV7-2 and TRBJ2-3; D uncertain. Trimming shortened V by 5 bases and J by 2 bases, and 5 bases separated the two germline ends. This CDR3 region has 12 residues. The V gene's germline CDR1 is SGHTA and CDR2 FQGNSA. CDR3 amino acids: CASSKHTDTQYF. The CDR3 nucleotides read TGTGCCAGCAGCAAACACACAGATACGCAGTATTTT.

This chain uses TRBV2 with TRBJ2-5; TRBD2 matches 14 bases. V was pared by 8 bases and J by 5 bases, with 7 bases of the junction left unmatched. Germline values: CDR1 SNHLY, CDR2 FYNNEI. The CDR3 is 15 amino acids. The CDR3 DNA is TGTGCCAGCGCGGGACTAGCGGGAGTTCGGGAGACCCAGTACTTC. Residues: CASAGLAGVRETQYF.

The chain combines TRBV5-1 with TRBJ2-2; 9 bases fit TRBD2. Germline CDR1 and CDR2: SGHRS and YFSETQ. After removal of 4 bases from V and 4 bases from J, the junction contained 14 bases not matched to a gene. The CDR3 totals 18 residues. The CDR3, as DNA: TGCGCCAGCAGCATCCTCTCATTAGCGGGAGCAAGCACCGGGGAGCTGTTTTTT. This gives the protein CASSILSLAGASTGELFF.

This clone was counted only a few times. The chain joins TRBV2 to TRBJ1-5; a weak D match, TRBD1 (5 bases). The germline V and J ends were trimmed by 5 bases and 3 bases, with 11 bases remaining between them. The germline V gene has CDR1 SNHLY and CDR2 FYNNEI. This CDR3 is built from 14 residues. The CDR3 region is CASSSGRNNQPQHF. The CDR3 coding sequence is TGTGCCAGCAGTTCGGGACGGAACAATCAGCCCCAGCATTTT.

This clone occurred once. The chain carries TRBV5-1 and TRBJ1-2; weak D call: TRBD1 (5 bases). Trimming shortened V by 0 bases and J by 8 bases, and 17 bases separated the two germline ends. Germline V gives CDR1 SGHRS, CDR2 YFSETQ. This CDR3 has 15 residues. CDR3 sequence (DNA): TGCGCCAGCAGCTTGGAAGCAGGGAAAGGCAGAGGCTACACCTTC. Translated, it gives CASSLEAGKGRGYTF.

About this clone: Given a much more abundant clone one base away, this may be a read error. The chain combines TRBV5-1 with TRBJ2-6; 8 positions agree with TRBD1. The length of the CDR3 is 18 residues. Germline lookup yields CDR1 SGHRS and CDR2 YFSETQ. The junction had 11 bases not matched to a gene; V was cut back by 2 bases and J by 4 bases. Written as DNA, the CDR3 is TGCGCCAGCAGCTTCAGGGGGACAGGTCTAAGAGGGGCCAACGTCCTGACTTTC. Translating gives CASSFRGTGLRGANVLTF.

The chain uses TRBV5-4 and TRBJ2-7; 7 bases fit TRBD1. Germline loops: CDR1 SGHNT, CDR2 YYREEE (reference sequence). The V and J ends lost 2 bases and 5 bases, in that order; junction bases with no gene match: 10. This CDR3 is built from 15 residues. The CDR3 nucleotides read TGTGCCAGCAGCTTAAGACAGGGTTTATACGACGAGCAGTACTTC. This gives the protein CASSLRQGLYDEQYF.

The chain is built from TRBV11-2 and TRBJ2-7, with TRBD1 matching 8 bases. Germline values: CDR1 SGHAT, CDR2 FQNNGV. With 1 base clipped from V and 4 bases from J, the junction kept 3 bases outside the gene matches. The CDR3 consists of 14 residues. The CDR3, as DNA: TGTGCCAGCAGCTTAGCTACAGGGGGTTACGAGCAGTACTTC. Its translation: CASSLATGGYEQYF.

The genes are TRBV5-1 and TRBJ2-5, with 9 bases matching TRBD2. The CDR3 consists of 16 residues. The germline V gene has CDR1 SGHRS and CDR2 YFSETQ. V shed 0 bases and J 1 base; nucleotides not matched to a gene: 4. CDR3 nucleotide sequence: TGCGCCAGCAGCTTGGGGCGGACTAGCGTCCAAGAGACCCAGTACTTC. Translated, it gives CASSLGRTSVQETQYF.

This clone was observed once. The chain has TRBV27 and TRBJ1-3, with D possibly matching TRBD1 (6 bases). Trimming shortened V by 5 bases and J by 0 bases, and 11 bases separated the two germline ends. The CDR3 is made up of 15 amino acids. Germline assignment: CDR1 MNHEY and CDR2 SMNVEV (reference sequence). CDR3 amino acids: CASSPGGFSGNTIYF. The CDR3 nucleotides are TGTGCCAGCAGTCCGGGGGGCTTCTCTGGAAACACCATATATTTT.

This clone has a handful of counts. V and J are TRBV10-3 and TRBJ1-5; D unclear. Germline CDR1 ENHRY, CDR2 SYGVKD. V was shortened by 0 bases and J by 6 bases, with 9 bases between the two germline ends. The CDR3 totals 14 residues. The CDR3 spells CAISESGVSQPQHF. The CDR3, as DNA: TGTGCCATCAGTGAGTCCGGTGTATCTCAGCCCCAGCATTTT.

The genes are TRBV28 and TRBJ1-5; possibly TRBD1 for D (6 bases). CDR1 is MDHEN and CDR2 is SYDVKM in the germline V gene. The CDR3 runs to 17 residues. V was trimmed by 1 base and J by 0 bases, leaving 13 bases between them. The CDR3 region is CASSLFVTGSSNQPQHF. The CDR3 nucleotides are TGTGCCAGCAGTTTATTCGTGACAGGTTCTAGCAATCAGCCCCAGCATTTT.

CDR3 coding DNA: TGTGCCAGCAGCCAAGTCGCCGGAGCGGGAGCATTCACCGGGGAGCTGTTTTTT. Protein sequence: CASSQVAGAGAFTGELFF. The rearrangement joins TRBV14 to TRBJ2-2; 8 bases line up with TRBD2. V was clipped by 1 base and J by 4 bases; unmatched bases: 11. Germline CDR1 and CDR2: SGHDN and FVKESK. This CDR3 is 18 amino acids long.

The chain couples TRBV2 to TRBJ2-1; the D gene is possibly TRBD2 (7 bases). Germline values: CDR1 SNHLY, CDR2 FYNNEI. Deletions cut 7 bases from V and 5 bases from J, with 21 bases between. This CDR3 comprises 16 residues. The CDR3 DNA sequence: TGTGCCAGCAAAGGGGGGGATGGAGGGTTAGACAATGAGCAGTTCTTC. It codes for CASKGGDGGLDNEQFF.

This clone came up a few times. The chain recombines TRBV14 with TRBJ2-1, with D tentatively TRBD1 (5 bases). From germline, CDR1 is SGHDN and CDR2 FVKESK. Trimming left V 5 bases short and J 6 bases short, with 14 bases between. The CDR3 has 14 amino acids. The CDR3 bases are TGTGCCAGCAGCAGTCGGCAGGGATCCAATGAGCAGTTCTTC. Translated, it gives CASSSRQGSNEQFF. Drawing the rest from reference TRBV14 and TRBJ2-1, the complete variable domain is EAGVTQFPSHSVIEKGQTVTLRCDPISGHDNLYWYRRVMGKEIKFLLHFVKESKQDESGMPNNRFLAERTGGTYSTLKVQPAELEDSGVYFCASSSRQGSNEQFFGPGTRLTVL.

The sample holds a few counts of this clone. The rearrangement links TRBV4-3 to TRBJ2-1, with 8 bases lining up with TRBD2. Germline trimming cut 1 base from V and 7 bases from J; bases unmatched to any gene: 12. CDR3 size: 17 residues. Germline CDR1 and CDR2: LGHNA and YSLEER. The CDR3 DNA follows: TGCGCCAGCAGCCAAGGTGATTCGCGGGAGGAAACGAATGAGCAGTTCTTC. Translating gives CASSQGDSREETNEQFF.

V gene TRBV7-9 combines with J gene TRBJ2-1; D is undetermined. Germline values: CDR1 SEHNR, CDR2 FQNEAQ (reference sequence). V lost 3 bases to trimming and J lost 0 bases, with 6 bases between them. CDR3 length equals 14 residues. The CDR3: CASSLGSSYNEQFF. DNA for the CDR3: TGTGCCAGCAGCTTGGGTAGCTCCTACAATGAGCAGTTCTTC. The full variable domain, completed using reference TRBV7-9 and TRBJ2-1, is DTGVSQNPRHKITKRGQNVTFRCDPISEHNRLYWYRQTLGQGPEFLTYFQNEAQLEKSRLLSDRFSAERPKGSFSTLEIQRTEQGDSAMYLCASSLGSSYNEQFFGPGTRLTVL.

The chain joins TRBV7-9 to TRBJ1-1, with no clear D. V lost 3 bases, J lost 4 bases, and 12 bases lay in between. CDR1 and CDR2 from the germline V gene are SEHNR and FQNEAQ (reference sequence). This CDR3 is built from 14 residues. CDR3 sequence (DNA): TGTGCCAGCAGCTTTGGTGAGTGGGGCACTGAAGCTTTCTTT. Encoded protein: CASSFGEWGTEAFF.

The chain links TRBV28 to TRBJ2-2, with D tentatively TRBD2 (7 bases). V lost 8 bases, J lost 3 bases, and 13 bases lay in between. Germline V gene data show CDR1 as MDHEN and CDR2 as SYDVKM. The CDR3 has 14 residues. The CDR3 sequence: CASVRGRDTGELFF. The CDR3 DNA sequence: TGTGCCAGCGTTAGGGGGAGGGACACCGGGGAGCTGTTTTTT.

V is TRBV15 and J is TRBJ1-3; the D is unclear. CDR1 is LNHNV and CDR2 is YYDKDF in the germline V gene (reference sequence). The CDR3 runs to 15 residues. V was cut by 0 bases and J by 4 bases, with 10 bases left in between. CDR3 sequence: CATSRDLTWGNTIYF. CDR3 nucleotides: TGTGCCACCAGCAGAGACCTTACATGGGGAAACACCATATATTTT.

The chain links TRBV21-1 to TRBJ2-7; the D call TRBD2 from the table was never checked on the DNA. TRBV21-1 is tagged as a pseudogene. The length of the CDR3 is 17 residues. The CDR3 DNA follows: TGTGCCAGCAGCAATAGTTCGGCTAGCGGGAGGGCCTCCGAGCAGTACTTC. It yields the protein CASSNSSASGRASEQYF.

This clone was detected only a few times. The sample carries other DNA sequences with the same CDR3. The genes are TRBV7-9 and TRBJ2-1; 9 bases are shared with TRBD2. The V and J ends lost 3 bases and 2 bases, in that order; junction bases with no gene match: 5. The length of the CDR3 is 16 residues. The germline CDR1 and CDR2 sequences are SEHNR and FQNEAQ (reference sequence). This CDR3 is CASSLALAGTYNEQFF. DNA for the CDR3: TGTGCCAGCAGCTTGGCTCTAGCGGGAACCTACAATGAGCAGTTCTTC.

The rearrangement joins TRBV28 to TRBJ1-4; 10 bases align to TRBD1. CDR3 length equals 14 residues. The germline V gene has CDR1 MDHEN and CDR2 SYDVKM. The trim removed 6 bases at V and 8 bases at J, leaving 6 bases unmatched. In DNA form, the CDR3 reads TGTGCCAGCAGCCCGGGACAGGGGTGGGAAAAACTGTTTTTT. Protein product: CASSPGQGWEKLFF.

CDR3 sequence (DNA): TGCGCCAGCAGCTTATTCCAGGGGCCCACAGATACGCAGTATTTT. It encodes CASSLFQGPTDTQYF. The rearrangement joins TRBV5-1 to TRBJ2-3; maybe TRBD1 (6 bases). The CDR3 is 15 residues long. Germline V lookup: CDR1 SGHRS, CDR2 YFSETQ. Trimming left V 2 bases short and J 2 bases short, with 12 bases between.

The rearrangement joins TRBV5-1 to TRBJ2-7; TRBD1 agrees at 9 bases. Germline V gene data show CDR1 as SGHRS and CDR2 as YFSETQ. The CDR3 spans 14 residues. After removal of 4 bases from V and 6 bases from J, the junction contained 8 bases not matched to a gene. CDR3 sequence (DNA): TGCGCCAGCAGCCTGGGGACAGGGCCTCGCGAGCAGTACTTC. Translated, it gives CASSLGTGPREQYF.